Described below is a single TCR beta chain sequence and its context. V was pared by 0 bases and J by 2 bases, with 4 bases of the junction left unmatched. Germline loops: CDR1 SGDLS, CDR2 YYNGEE. The CDR3 extends over 16 amino acids. Original data processing: From reference gene primer amplification, estimates of nucleated cell counts were derived. Clones were read by immunoSEQ multiplex PCR, and TCRdb kept only the in-frame ones, dropping some. V, J and clone size are those of that table, while D and trimming were read from the DNA. Of approximately 86,000 clones in the sample, 89% were seen once. These data originate in a study of blood T cell repertoires in COVID-19. Looking at the study overall: Samples of COVID-19 (acute and convalescent) were obtained from the United States, Italy and Spain. T cells, B-cell-depleted T cells, or PBMCs supplied cDNA or gDNA.

The clonotype comes from a man aged 50 to 60 with acute or convalescent COVID-19. The chain has TRBV9 and TRBJ2-3; 9 bases match TRBD2. Sample: peripheral blood. CDR3 residues: CASSVGLAGATDTQYF. The CDR3, as DNA: TGTGCCAGCAGCGTAGGGTTAGCGGGGGCCACAGATACGCAGTATTTT.